This T cell receptor beta chain stems from a study of tumor and adjacent non-tumor tissue in lung cancer. Study as a whole: About 4.17 million productive TCRbeta reads were obtained per sample on average. Study-wide results and limits: In normal lung, the top 100 clones were significantly more dominant than in tumor. TCR diversity was significantly greater in tumor than normal lung tissue.

Germline V gene lookup returns CDR1 DFQATT and CDR2 SNEGSKA (reference sequence). The CDR3 extends over 14 amino acids. Trimming cost V 1 base and J 5 bases; bases outside gene matches: 7. A note on this clonotype: Its antigen is unidentified. Likely a read error: the CDR3 ends without its conserved phenylalanine or tryptophan.

RNA was extracted from bulk tissue without any cell sorting. A modified ARM-PCR protocol with three rounds of nested PCR amplified TCRbeta. MiXCR was run by TCRdb on the multiplex PCR reads, yielding one entry per CDR3 protein. The table records more than 75,000 distinct CDR3 sequences, roughly 76% of them present only once. This chain uses TRBV20-1 with TRBJ2-5, with 7 bases lining up with TRBD2. The TCR sequence derives from a woman aged 45-65 years with non-small cell lung cancer. The specimen was lung tumor tissue. The CDR3 DNA reads as TGCAGTGCTAGAGCAGAGACTAGCTCCGAGACCCAGTACTAT. Its protein is CSARAETSSETQYY.